The rows below give T cell receptor beta chains drawn from one sample of a study of T cell responses to AZD1222 COVID-19 vaccine. Method: immunoSEQ multiplex PCR; TCRdb's copy keeps in-frame clones and lacks some. The repertoire includes 95,000 to 100,000 clones, roughly 87% of them detected once, and approximately 15% sits in the top ten. Sample: peripheral blood, taken on day 0 of AZD1222 vaccination. The receptors were sampled from an adult in good health. Both conserved end residues are part of each CDR3. The D gene is left open where the match is weak. Clone sizes are given selectively: once, few, many, or a class where the clone is expanded.

>TRBJ1-1|few|.|TRBV7-6
TGTGCCAGCAGCCCAGGGACTGGGATGAACACTGAAGCTTTCTTT
CASSPGTGMNTEAFF
>TRBJ1-2|.|.|TRBV27
TGTGCCAGCAGTTTTACGGGGAACTATGGCTACACCTTC
CASSFTGNYGYTF
>TRBJ2-5|once|TRBD1|TRBV29-1
TGCAGCACGCGACGGGACAGCCAAGAGACCCAGTACTTC
CSTRRDSQETQYF
>TRBJ2-1|.|TRBD2|TRBV7-9
TGTGCCAGCAGCTTAAAGTGGACTAGCGGGAACAATGAGCAGTTCTTC
CASSLKWTSGNNEQFF
>TRBJ2-7|.|.|TRBV10-3
TGTGCCATCAGTGTAGAGGTGGACAAGCAGTACTTC
CAISVEVDKQYF
>TRBJ2-1|once|.|TRBV23-1
TGCGCCAGCAGTCACTCCGGGGCGGGAATAAGGCATGAGCAGTTCTTC
CASSHSGAGIRHEQFF
>TRBJ1-6|.|TRBD1|TRBV2
TGTGCCAGCAGTGTTCTTACAGGGGAGGATTCACCCCTCCACTTT
CASSVLTGEDSPLHF
>TRBJ2-1|.|.|TRBV27
TGTGCCAGCAGCCCCCTCGTCGAGGACTACACATCCAACTTATACAATGAGCAGTTCTTC
CASSPLVEDYTSNLYNEQFF
>TRBJ2-7|.|TRBD2|TRBV2
TGTGCCAGCAGTGGACTAGCGGGGGAGGCGGTGAATCTTGGGGAGCAGTACTTC
CASSGLAGEAVNLGEQYF
>TRBJ1-1|.|.|TRBV7-2
TGTGCCAGCAGCGTCTCCTTAGACAGGAAAGCTTTCTTT
CASSVSLDRKAFF
>TRBJ1-1|.|TRBD1|TRBV4-1
TGCGCCAGCAGCAGAATAACAGGGGGAAAGAACACTGAAGCTTTCTTT
CASSRITGGKNTEAFF
>TRBJ2-7|.|TRBD2|TRBV18
TGTGCCAGCTCACCGGGACTAGCCTCCTACGAGCAGTACTTC
CASSPGLASYEQYF
>TRBJ1-2|.|TRBD1|TRBV19
TGTGCCAGTAGTTTCCTAGACAGGGCAGATGGCTACACCTTC
CASSFLDRADGYTF
>TRBJ1-1|.|TRBD1|TRBV29-1
TGCAGCGTTGAGAGGACAGGGTTTGAAGCTTTCTTT
CSVERTGFEAFF
>TRBJ1-1|.|TRBD1|TRBV30
TGTGCCTGGAGTGTACTGACGCAGGGGGCAGGGGAAGCTTTCTTT
CAWSVLTQGAGEAFF
>TRBJ2-1|.|TRBD2|TRBV20-1
TGCAGTGCTAGTGGAGCTAGCGGAACAAGCTCCTACAATGAGCAGTTCTTC
CSASGASGTSSYNEQFF
>TRBJ2-3|.|TRBD2|TRBV4-2
TGTGCCAGCAGCGGGACTACCACAGATACGCAGTATTTT
CASSGTTTDTQYF
>TRBJ2-3|.|.|TRBV2
TGTGCCAGCAGTGAAGAACAAGACAGCTATACGCAGTATTTT
CASSEEQDSYTQYF
>TRBJ2-5|.|.|TRBV7-8
TGTGCCAGCAGCTTAGGCCAAGAGACCCAGTACTTC
CASSLGQETQYF
>TRBJ2-4|.|.|TRBV4-2
TGTGCCAGCAGCCCTCGACAGGCCTCGCTAGCCAAAAACATTCAGTACTTC
CASSPRQASLAKNIQYF
>TRBJ1-3|.|TRBD1|TRBV3-1/TRBV3-2
TGTGCCAGCAGCCCCCGACAGGGGGCGCGAGGAAACACCATATATTTT
CASSPRQGARGNTIYF
>TRBJ1-6|.|TRBD1|TRBV4-1
TGCGCCAGCAGCCCAAACCCAGAGGCGGGATTTTCGCAGGGGGCTTCCTCACCCCTCCACTTT
CASSPNPEAGFSQGASSPLHF
>TRBJ1-2|.|.|TRBV6-5
TGTGCCAGCATGAAGGGAGGAGGGGGCTACACCTTC
CASMKGGGGYTF
>TRBJ1-4|.|.|TRBV5-1
TGCGCCAGCAGCTTGCAGGGGTTAGAGGAAAAACTGTTTTTT
CASSLQGLEEKLFF
>TRBJ1-2|.|.|TRBV2
TGTGCCAGCAGTGAAGGGAGCTCGTATGGCTACACCTTC
CASSEGSSYGYTF
>TRBJ1-5|.|TRBD1|TRBV6-6
TGTGCCAGCAGATTACAGGGGGCAGGACAGCCCCAGCATTTT
CASRLQGAGQPQHF
>TRBJ2-7|few|TRBD1|TRBV30
TGTGCCTGGAGTGGGACAGGGGGCGCCCACGAGCAGTACTTC
CAWSGTGGAHEQYF
>TRBJ2-5|.|TRBD2|TRBV6-1
TGTGCCAGCAGTGATGGACTAGCGAGGTACCAAGAGACCCAGTACTTC
CASSDGLARYQETQYF
>TRBJ2-5|.|TRBD2|TRBV4-2
TGTGCCAGCAGCCAACAACTAGCGGGAGTGGGAGAGACCCAGTACTTC
CASSQQLAGVGETQYF
>TRBJ2-7|.|.|TRBV19
TGTGCCAGTAGTTCGGCATGGGGCGAGCAGTACTTC
CASSSAWGEQYF
>TRBJ1-2|.|.|TRBV20-1
TGCAGTGCTAGTGGGCTAGGTACAGTAAACTATGGCTACACCTTC
CSASGLGTVNYGYTF
>TRBJ2-2|.|.|TRBV3-1/TRBV3-2
TGTGCCAGCAGCCAAGACGGGCACACCGGGGAGCTGTTTTTT
CASSQDGHTGELFF
>TRBJ2-1|.|TRBD2|TRBV4-1
TGCGCCAGCAGCCAAGCTCGAGCGGGAGGGCCCCGATACCTCTTTGTCAATGAGCAGTTCTTC
CASSQARAGGPRYLFVNEQFF
>TRBJ2-1|.|.|TRBV13
TGTGCCAGCAGCCCCCCTAGTTTCCATGAGCAGTTCTTC
CASSPPSFHEQFF
>TRBJ1-1|.|.|TRBV28
TGTGCCAGCAGTCCGTCGTTTACGAACACTGAAGCTTTCTTT
CASSPSFTNTEAFF
>TRBJ1-2|.|.|TRBV10-1
TGCGCCAGCAGTGACAGGGTCGTCTATGGCTACACCTTC
CASSDRVVYGYTF
>TRBJ1-5|.|.|TRBV10-1
TGCGCCGGTAACAGGGACAGCAATCAGCCCCAGCATTTT
CAGNRDSNQPQHF